Listed here are 3 T cell receptor beta chains from one sample, sequenced in a study of PD-1 blockade in classical Hodgkin lymphoma. Profiling relied on immunoSEQ multiplex PCR, and the TCRdb table lists in-frame clones only, not all of them. Seen here are about 10,000 clones, about 91% observed once, and the top ten hold roughly 8.8%. Time point here: newly diagnosed, previously untreated cHL patient sample. From thawed PBMCs, CD8+ T cells were isolated by magnetic negative selection. Sequencing was done on a sample of CD8+ T cells from blood. Receptors were obtained from a human donor with classical Hodgkin lymphoma.

The sample holds one count of this clone. The chain combines TRBV5-1 with TRBJ2-7; D is possibly TRBD2 (7 bases). V lost 5 bases and J lost 2, with 17 bases in between. The CDR3 covers 15 residues. Germline V CDR1 and CDR2: SGHRS, YFSETQ. CDR3: CASRTSTGGPYEQYF. CDR3 nucleotides: TGCGCCAGCAGGACCTCAACGGGGGGCCCCTACGAGCAGTACTTC.

V usage is TRBV7-6 and J usage is TRBJ1-1, with D uncertain. Trimming removed 2 bases from V and 5 bases from J, with 12 bases in between. Germline V gives CDR1 SGHVS, CDR2 FNYEAQ. CDR3 size: 14 residues. In DNA form, the CDR3 reads TGTGCCAGCAGCTTAAACCCCCTGAGGACTGAAGCTTTCTTT. Its protein product is CASSLNPLRTEAFF.

The rearrangement links TRBV29-1 to TRBJ1-3; 8 bases are a match to TRBD1. J lost 0 bases, V lost 2 bases, and 3 bases had no gene match. This CDR3 region has 15 residues. Germline V CDR1 and CDR2: SQVTM, ANQGSEA. CDR3: CSVETGQDSGNTIYF. CDR3 nucleotide sequence: TGCAGCGTTGAAACGGGACAGGACTCTGGAAACACCATATATTTT.